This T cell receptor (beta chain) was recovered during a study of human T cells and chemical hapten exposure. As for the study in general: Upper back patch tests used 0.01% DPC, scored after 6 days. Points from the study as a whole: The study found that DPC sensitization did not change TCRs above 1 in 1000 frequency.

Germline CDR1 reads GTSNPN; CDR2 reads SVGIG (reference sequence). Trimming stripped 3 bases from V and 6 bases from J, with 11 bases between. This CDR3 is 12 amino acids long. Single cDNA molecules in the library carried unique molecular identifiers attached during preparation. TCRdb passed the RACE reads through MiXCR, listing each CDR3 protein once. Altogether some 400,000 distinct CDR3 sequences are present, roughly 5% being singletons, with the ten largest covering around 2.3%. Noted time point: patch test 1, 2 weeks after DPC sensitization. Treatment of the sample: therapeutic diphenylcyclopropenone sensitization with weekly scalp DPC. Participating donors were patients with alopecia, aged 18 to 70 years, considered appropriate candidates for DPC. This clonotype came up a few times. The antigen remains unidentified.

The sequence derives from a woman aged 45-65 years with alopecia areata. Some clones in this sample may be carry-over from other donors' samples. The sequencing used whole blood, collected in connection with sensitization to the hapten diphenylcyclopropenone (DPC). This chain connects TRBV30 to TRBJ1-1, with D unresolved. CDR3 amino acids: CAWSPQEPEAFF. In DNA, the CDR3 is TGTGCCTGGAGCCCCCAAGAACCTGAAGCTTTCTTT. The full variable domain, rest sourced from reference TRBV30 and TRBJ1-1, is SQTIHQWPATLVQPVGSPLSLECTVEGTSNPNLYWYRQAAGRGLQLLFYSVGIGQISSEVPQNLSASRPQDRQFILSSKKLLLSDSGFYLCAWSPQEPEAFFGQGTRLTVV.